This T cell receptor beta chain came from a study of blood T cell repertoires in COVID-19. Study context: The United States, Italy and Spain were the sources of the acute and convalescent COVID-19 samples. T cells, B-cell-depleted T cells, or PBMCs supplied cDNA or gDNA.

In the original analysis: Cell counts per sample came from amplifying reference gene primers. Measured with immunoSEQ multiplex PCR; TCRdb has only the in-frame clones, and not every one. That table is the source of V, J and clone size, and D and trimming were worked out from the DNA. The table records about 280,000 clones, 70% to 90% of them present only once. From germline, CDR1 is MNHNY and CDR2 SVGAGI (reference sequence). V was trimmed by 5 bases and J by 4 bases, leaving 11 bases between them. CDR3 length: 13 residues. This chain uses TRBV6-6 with TRBJ1-1; possible D gene TRBD1, 6 bases. Specimen: peripheral blood. The TCR comes from a woman in her seventies with acute or convalescent COVID-19. CDR3 DNA sequence: TGTGCCAGCAGTCCTGACAGGTCCACTGAAGCTTTCTTT. It specifies CASSPDRSTEAFF.